The next 19 T cell receptor beta chains were all read from a single sample in a study of T cell repertoires in cytomegalovirus infection. Their specific antigens are unknown. TCRdb reprocessed the reads via MiXCR and lists one record per CDR3 protein. Of roughly 340,000 distinct CDR3 sequences in the sample, 25% to 35% were seen once. Sequenced here: cultured PBMCs, sampled from culture after CMV antigen stimulation. These receptors came from a human donor in good health (CMV status not recorded). Some clones in this sample may be carry-over from other donors' samples.

The chain carries TRBV6-1 and TRBJ1-5; D gene unclear. Per the germline V gene, CDR1 is MNHNS and CDR2 is SASEGT. The CDR3 consists of 17 residues. V was clipped by 6 bases and J by 1 base, with 19 bases between them. The CDR3 region has the DNA TGTGCCAGCAGGGCCCGTAGTCCTAGGACGAGCAATCAGCCCCAGCATTTT. This gives the protein CASRARSPRTSNQPQHF.

This clonotype was seen a few times. V is TRBV12-3 or TRBV12-4 and J is TRBJ2-6; D uncertain. The CDR3 length is 15 residues. Trimming shortened V by 7 bases and J by 2 bases, and 12 bases separated the two germline ends. The CDR3 nucleotides are TGTGCCAGCATCCCCCGCGTGACTGGGGCCAACGTCCTGACTTTC. It codes for CASIPRVTGANVLTF.

The rearrangement joins TRBV7-2 to TRBJ2-7, with D possibly TRBD1 on 6 matching bases. The CDR3 covers 15 residues. Trimming took 5 bases from V and 2 from J, leaving 16 bases between them. Germline CDR1 reads SGHTA; CDR2 reads FQGNSA. The chain's CDR3 is CASSLTRTETYEQYF. DNA for the CDR3: TGTGCCAGCAGCCTAACCAGGACAGAGACCTACGAGCAGTACTTC.

V and J are TRBV20-1 and TRBJ1-2, with D perhaps matching TRBD1 (6 bases). Germline V gene sequence: CDR1 DFQATT, CDR2 SNEGSKA (reference sequence). Deletions cut 0 bases from V and 2 bases from J, with 16 bases between. The CDR3 has 16 amino acids. The CDR3 sequence is CSARDPFQGRNYGYTF. The CDR3 nucleotides are TGCAGTGCTAGAGACCCCTTTCAGGGGAGGAACTATGGCTACACCTTC.

This clonotype was picked up many times. For the CDR3, the DNA is TGTGCCAGCAGCTTAGCGGGGGGGGGGCGGAACACTGAAGCTTTCTTT. It is translated as CASSLAGGGRNTEAFF. The chain is built from TRBV7-2 and TRBJ1-1; D may be TRBD1 (6 bases). Trimming pared 0 bases from V and 1 base from J, leaving 12 bases between. The CDR3 runs to 16 residues. CDR1 is SGHTA and CDR2 is FQGNSA in the germline V gene.

This clonotype has only a few counts. This chain joins TRBV7-2 and TRBJ2-3; D call uncertain. V was clipped by 5 bases and J by 1 base, with 13 bases between them. Germline-derived CDR1 and CDR2 are SGHTA and FQGNSA. The CDR3 runs 15 residues. Here the CDR3 reads CASSPKSGRTDTQYF. DNA of the CDR3: TGTGCCAGCAGCCCCAAGTCCGGGCGCACAGATACGCAGTATTTT.

This clonotype was detected ten times or more. This chain links TRBV7-9 with TRBJ1-1; D gene ambiguous. CDR1 SEHNR and CDR2 FQNEAQ come from the germline V gene (reference sequence). The CDR3 loop spans 14 amino acids. V shed 5 bases and J shed 1 base, with 11 bases lying between them. The CDR3 here is CASSLETGNTEAFF. The DNA for the CDR3 is TGTGCCAGCAGCCTGGAGACGGGGAACACTGAAGCTTTCTTT.

This clonotype appeared a single time. This chain connects TRBV10-3 to TRBJ2-3; 8 bases are a match to TRBD1. CDR1 and CDR2 (germline): ENHRY, SYGVKD. Trimming cost V 6 bases and J 3 bases; bases outside gene matches: 5. The CDR3 is made up of 14 amino acids. The CDR3 spells CAIRKTGATDTQYF. CDR3 bases: TGTGCCATCAGAAAGACAGGGGCGACAGATACGCAGTATTTT.

This clonotype has a handful of counts. The V gene is TRBV19, the J gene TRBJ2-1; D gene uncertain. CDR1 and CDR2 (germline): LNHDA, SQIVND (reference sequence). Trimming shortened V by 5 bases and J by 1 base, and 12 bases separated the two germline ends. This CDR3 spans 15 amino acids. The CDR3 region has the DNA TGTGCCAGTAGTTCCTGGGCCTTATCCTACAATGAGCAGTTCTTC. Translation gives CASSSWALSYNEQFF.

The sample holds one count of this clonotype. The chain is built from TRBV10-3 and TRBJ1-2; TRBD1 is a possible D gene (5 bases). The V gene lost 6 bases and the J gene lost 0 bases, with 11 bases spanning the gap. In germline, CDR1 is ENHRY, CDR2 SYGVKD. The CDR3 has 14 residues. CDR3 residues: CAIREDTANYGYTF. CDR3 in DNA: TGTGCCATCAGGGAGGACACGGCTAACTATGGCTACACCTTC.

For this clonotype: The junction departs from germline at one end; a sequencing error may be responsible. This sequence joins TRBV29-1 and TRBJ2-7; possibly TRBD1 for D (5 bases). Germline CDR1 SQVTM, CDR2 ANQGSEA. This CDR3 is 13 amino acids long. DNA of the CDR3: TGCAGCGTTGATCAAACAGGCTCCCACGAGCAGTACTTC. This codes for CSVDQTGSHEQYF.

This clonotype was seen a handful of times. The rearrangement joins TRBV5-1 to TRBJ1-1; D might be TRBD1 (5 bases). Trimming shortened V by 4 bases and J by 1 base, and 14 bases separated the two germline ends. The V gene's germline CDR1 is SGHRS and CDR2 YFSETQ. The CDR3 has 15 amino acids. Written as DNA, the CDR3 is TGCGCCAGCAGCCCGCTTCAAGGGACGAACACTGAAGCTTTCTTT. Translating gives CASSPLQGTNTEAFF. The full variable domain, completed using reference TRBV5-1 and TRBJ1-1, is KAGVTQTPRYLIKTRGQQVTLSCSPISGHRSVSWYQQTPGQGLQFLFEYFSETQRNKGNFPGRFSGRQFSNSRSEMNVSTLELGDSALYLCASSPLQGTNTEAFFGQGTRLTVV.

This clonotype appeared many times. This chain joins TRBV7-8 and TRBJ2-3, with D unclear. The V end lost 0 bases, the J end lost 4 bases, and 26 bases lay between the germline ends. The CDR3 sequence is 20 residues long. Germline V gene lookup returns CDR1 SGHVS and CDR2 FQNEAQ. This CDR3 is CASSLALRVALDGSADTQYF. In DNA, the CDR3 is TGTGCCAGCAGCTTAGCGCTAAGGGTGGCCTTGGACGGTTCTGCAGATACGCAGTATTTT. The whole variable domain, filled in from reference TRBV7-8 and TRBJ2-3, reads GAGVSQSPRYKVAKRGQDVALRCDPISGHVSLFWYQQALGQGPEFLTYFQNEAQLDKSGLPSDRFFAERPEGSVSTLKIQRTQQEDSAVYLCASSLALRVALDGSADTQYFGPGTRLTVL.

This clonotype was picked up a small number of times. The chain carries TRBV4-2 and TRBJ1-1, with a possible D match to TRBD1 (6 bases). CDR1 is LGHNA and CDR2 is YNFKEQ in the germline V gene. Trimming removed 4 bases at V and 0 bases at J, with 12 bases between. This CDR3 is built from 15 residues. CDR3 DNA sequence: TGTGCCAGCAGCCCGGGACACAGCATGAACACTGAAGCTTTCTTT. It specifies CASSPGHSMNTEAFF.

This rearrangement joins TRBV4-2 to TRBJ1-1, with TRBD1 as a possible D gene (5 bases). V was shortened by 1 base and J by 0 bases, with 15 bases between the two germline ends. The CDR3 extends over 17 amino acids. Germline-derived CDR1 and CDR2 are LGHNA and YNFKEQ. The CDR3 reads CASSQGMAGTMNTEAFF. CDR3 sequence (DNA): TGTGCCAGCAGCCAAGGGATGGCAGGGACGATGAACACTGAAGCTTTCTTT.

This clonotype is a singleton in its sample. V usage is TRBV7-9 and J usage is TRBJ1-1; no definite D call. Trimming pared 1 base from V and 6 bases from J, leaving 12 bases between. This CDR3 spans 14 amino acids. Germline CDR1 SEHNR, CDR2 FQNEAQ (reference sequence). In nucleotides, the CDR3 is TGTGCCAGCAGCTTAGGATGGGGTGGCGCTGAAGCTTTCTTT. Protein product: CASSLGWGGAEAFF.

This clonotype was detected a few times. The chain uses TRBV7-2 and TRBJ2-7; 8 bases line up with TRBD1. The CDR3 totals 14 residues. Germline V lookup: CDR1 SGHTA, CDR2 FQGNSA. V trimming: 1 base; J trimming: 5 bases; junction bases outside the gene matches: 4. CDR3 bases: TGTGCCAGCAGCTTAGGACAGGGGTTGGACGAGCAGTACTTC. Amino acids: CASSLGQGLDEQYF.

V gene TRBV2 combines with J gene TRBJ1-5; 8 nucleotides line up with TRBD1. The CDR3 has 14 residues. V lost 9 bases to trimming and J lost 3 bases; unmatched junction nucleotides: 7. Per germline, CDR1 SNHLY and CDR2 FYNNEI. CDR3 nucleotides: TGTGCCAGTAGACAGGGGAGTTCCAATCAGCCCCAGCATTTT. It encodes CASRQGSSNQPQHF.

This clonotype appeared many times. The chain carries TRBV7-2 and TRBJ2-5; no clear D gene. CDR1 is SGHTA and CDR2 is FQGNSA in the germline V gene. The V gene lost 1 base and the J gene lost 0 bases, with 9 bases spanning the gap. This CDR3 region has 15 residues. The CDR3 DNA is TGTGCCAGCAGCTTAGATGGATGGTACCAAGAGACCCAGTACTTC. It codes for CASSLDGWYQETQYF.